This TCR beta chain derives from a study of PD-L1 blockade in urothelial cancer. Overall study: Chemotherapy regimens numbering 0 to 3 had been given to patients.

Points from the study as a whole: Those with durable benefit had larger increases in tumor-associated blood clones at 3 weeks.

Comment on this clone: Its specificity is not known.

Libraries were prepared by immunoSEQ multiplex PCR; TCRdb keeps only in-frame clonotypes and omits some of them. The table shows some 32,000 clones, with more than 65% occurring only once. This CDR3 contains 15 residues. Germline V lookup: CDR1 LNHDA, CDR2 SQIVND (reference sequence). V was pared by 4 bases and J by 7 bases, with 14 bases between. The TCR originated in a man in his fifties or sixties with urothelial cancer. The source was PBMCs, collected around atezolizumab (anti-PD-L1) treatment. The V gene is TRBV19, the J gene TRBJ1-6, with D perhaps TRBD1 (5 bases). CDR3 DNA: TGTGCCAGTAGTAAGGTTCAGGGAATGAATTCACCCCTCCACTTT. It translates to CASSKVQGMNSPLHF.